The next 31 T cell receptor beta chains were all read from a single sample in a study of blood T cell repertoires in COVID-19. The method was immunoSEQ multiplex PCR; TCRdb's version includes in-frame clones alone and lacks a portion of them. The sample contains around 340,000 clones, roughly 87% of which appear only once. The sequenced material came from peripheral blood. These receptors came from a woman aged 60-75 years with COVID-19, enrolled during active disease.

Comment on this clone: Other DNA sequences in the sample encode the same CDR3. The gene calls are TRBV6-6 and TRBJ1-1; D remains ambiguous. Trimming stripped 6 bases from V and 1 base from J, with 9 bases between. CDR1 is MNHNY, CDR2 SVGAGI, per germline (reference sequence). The CDR3 has 13 residues. CDR3 loop: CASSLTRNTEAFF. The CDR3 coding sequence is TGTGCCAGCAGCCTCACACGGAACACTGAAGCTTTCTTT.

The chain employs TRBV7-9 and TRBJ1-5, with D perhaps TRBD1 (6 bases). Germline V gene sequence: CDR1 SEHNR, CDR2 FQNEAQ (reference sequence). Trimming shortened V by 0 bases and J by 7 bases, and 13 bases separated the two germline ends. This CDR3 comprises 15 residues. CDR3 region: CASSLAGQGWQPQHF. CDR3 sequence (DNA): TGTGCCAGCAGCTTAGCGGGGCAGGGGTGGCAGCCCCAGCATTTT.

A single count supports this clone. The chain joins TRBV25-1 to TRBJ1-4; D is perhaps TRBD1 (5 bases). V was trimmed by 2 bases and J by 5 bases, leaving 18 bases between them. Germline CDR1 reads MGHDK; CDR2 reads SYGVNS. This CDR3 has 17 amino acids. The CDR3 protein is CASSERRRGGTNEKLFF. CDR3 bases: TGTGCCAGCAGTGAACGACGAAGGGGAGGAACAAATGAAAAACTGTTTTTT.

On this clone: Distinct nucleotide sequences in the sample also encode this CDR3. The CDR3 region is CASSPGVNQPQHF. As DNA, the CDR3 is TGTGCCAGCTCACCCGGGGTTAATCAGCCCCAGCATTTT. The chain employs TRBV18 and TRBJ1-5; D is unclear. CDR1 is KGHSH, CDR2 LQKENI, per germline. V lost 3 bases to trimming and J lost 4 bases, with 7 bases between them. CDR3 length: 13 amino acids.

This clone was detected a few times. The chain carries TRBV18 and TRBJ1-1; D is undetermined. There are 14 residues in the CDR3. V lost 2 bases to trimming and J lost 2 bases, with 9 bases between them. CDR1 KGHSH and CDR2 LQKENI come from the germline V gene. The CDR3 DNA follows: TGTGCCAGCTCACCAAAACAGACCAACACTGAAGCTTTCTTT. It codes for CASSPKQTNTEAFF. The full variable domain, in which reference TRBV18 and TRBJ1-1 provide the parts outside the CDR3, is NAGVMQNPRHLVRRRGQEARLRCSPMKGHSHVYWYRQLPEEGLKFMVYLQKENIIDESGMPKERFSAEFPKEGPSILRIQQVVRGDSAAYFCASSPKQTNTEAFFGQGTRLTVV.

V is TRBV12-3 or TRBV12-4 and J is TRBJ1-4, with TRBD1 as a possible D gene (5 bases). Trimming took off 3 bases at V and 14 bases at J, with 13 bases between the two ends. This CDR3 is built from 12 residues. The CDR3 DNA is TGTGCCAGCAGTTTCTTAGGACAAACTCTGTTTTTT. As protein: CASSFLGQTLFF.

The chain uses TRBV5-6 and TRBJ1-2; D is undetermined. Germline V gives CDR1 SGHDT, CDR2 YYEEEE. The CDR3 runs to 13 residues. With 0 bases removed from V and 4 bases from J, the gap between germline ends came to 7 bases. The CDR3 region has the DNA TGTGCCAGCAGCTTGGAACGGTCCTATGGCTACACCTTC. This gives the protein CASSLERSYGYTF.

This rearrangement joins TRBV6-6 to TRBJ1-2; 8 nucleotides agree with TRBD1. Trimming took 6 bases from V and 7 from J; bases not matched to a gene: 19. Germline V gene sequence: CDR1 MNHNY, CDR2 SVGAGI (reference sequence). The CDR3 has 17 amino acids. Here the CDR3 reads CASRRVTLQGDFSGYTF. CDR3 nucleotide sequence: TGTGCCAGCAGACGAGTAACCTTACAGGGGGATTTCTCTGGCTACACCTTC.

The table lists this clone with a count of one. This sequence joins TRBV4-1 and TRBJ2-7; TRBD1 is a possible D gene (5 bases). CDR1 is MGHRA and CDR2 is YSYEKL in the germline V gene. V dropped 0 bases and J dropped 2 bases, with 14 bases sitting between them. The CDR3 runs 16 residues. In DNA, the CDR3 is TGCGCCAGCAGCCAAGATGAAGGGGTTTCTACCTACGAGCAGTACTTC. This translates into CASSQDEGVSTYEQYF.

This chain connects TRBV5-1 to TRBJ2-2; D is perhaps TRBD1 (5 bases). V was shortened by 4 bases and J by 2 bases, with 18 bases between the two germline ends. Germline CDR1 SGHRS, CDR2 YFSETQ. This CDR3 is built from 17 residues. DNA of the CDR3: TGCGCCAGCAGCCTTACACCGGACACCATTAACACCGGGGAGCTGTTTTTT. This translates into CASSLTPDTINTGELFF.

The chain recombines TRBV11-2 with TRBJ1-1, with 7 bases identical to TRBD1. The CDR3 runs 17 residues. Looked up from germline, CDR1 is SGHAT and CDR2 is FQNNGV. V was pared by 1 base and J by 2 bases, with 10 bases of the junction left unmatched. The DNA of the CDR3 is TGTGCCAGCAGCTTAGCCAGACAGGGACGGGGAAACACTGAAGCTTTCTTT. Its protein is CASSLARQGRGNTEAFF.

The chain couples TRBV7-6 to TRBJ2-5, with 11 nucleotides matching TRBD1. This CDR3 is built from 16 residues. The V and J ends lost 3 bases and 5 bases, in that order; junction bases with no gene match: 8. Germline V CDR1 and CDR2: SGHVS, FNYEAQ. This chain's CDR3 is CASSFGQGAFGETQYF. Written as DNA, the CDR3 is TGTGCCAGCAGCTTCGGACAGGGGGCATTTGGGGAGACCCAGTACTTC.

The CDR3 nucleotides read TGTGCCAGCAGCCCCGGGGGGACCGGGGAGCTGTTTTTT. Its protein product is CASSPGGTGELFF. The chain employs TRBV28 and TRBJ2-2; 7 bases map to TRBD2. CDR1 and CDR2 (germline): MDHEN, SYDVKM. The CDR3 spans 13 residues. V shed 6 bases and J 5 bases; nucleotides not matched to a gene: 3.

The chain is built from TRBV27 and TRBJ2-5; the match to TRBD2 covers 8 bases. The germline V gene has CDR1 MNHEY and CDR2 SMNVEV (reference sequence). The CDR3 contains 11 residues. V lost 5 bases to trimming and J lost 7 bases; unmatched junction nucleotides: 0. In nucleotides, the CDR3 is TGTGCCAGCAGTCGGGGGGGGACCCAGTACTTC. Amino acid sequence: CASSRGGTQYF.

This sequence joins TRBV5-1 and TRBJ1-2; no firm D call. Trimming stripped 4 bases from V and 8 bases from J, with 15 bases between. CDR3 length: 13 amino acids. Germline CDR1 and CDR2: SGHRS and YFSETQ. CDR3 residues: CASSPREGRGYTF. CDR3 in DNA: TGCGCCAGCAGCCCTCGGGAGGGTCGCGGCTACACCTTC.

The gene calls are TRBV5-6 and TRBJ1-1; 8 bases are shared with TRBD1. The germline V gene encodes CDR1 SGHDT and CDR2 YYEEEE. V dropped 5 bases and J dropped 2; count of bases not matched to a gene: 5. The CDR3 has 14 residues. CDR3 in amino acids: CASRFGQGNTEAFF. The CDR3 nucleotides read TGTGCCAGCAGATTCGGACAGGGTAACACTGAAGCTTTCTTT.

The rearrangement joins TRBV24-1 to TRBJ1-1; 7 bases match TRBD1. With 1 base clipped from V and 3 bases from J, the junction kept 7 bases outside the gene matches. Looked up from germline, CDR1 is KGHDR and CDR2 is SFDVKD. This CDR3 region has 16 residues. CDR3 loop: CATSDFPRGRHTEAFF. In nucleotides, the CDR3 is TGTGCCACCAGTGATTTCCCGAGGGGGCGCCACACTGAAGCTTTCTTT.

The rearrangement uses TRBV28 and TRBJ2-1; 9 bases align to TRBD1. The V and J ends lost 8 bases and 7 bases, in that order; junction bases with no gene match: 12. The CDR3 runs to 15 residues. The V gene's germline CDR1 is MDHEN and CDR2 SYDVKM. This chain's CDR3 is CASLKQGAHLNEQFF. The CDR3 nucleotides read TGTGCCAGCCTAAAACAGGGGGCGCATCTTAATGAGCAGTTCTTC.

The chain links TRBV30 to TRBJ1-5; D gene uncertain. V was cut by 2 bases and J by 7 bases, with 12 bases left in between. Germline V CDR1 and CDR2: GTSNPN, SVGIG (reference sequence). The CDR3 totals 13 residues. The CDR3 is CAWSNGLEQPQHF. In DNA form, the CDR3 reads TGTGCCTGGAGTAATGGGCTCGAGCAGCCCCAGCATTTT.

In its sample, this clone was seen once. CDR3 sequence (DNA): TGCGCCAGCAGCTCCGACAGGGATTATAGCAATCAGCCCCAGCATTTT. Translating gives CASSSDRDYSNQPQHF. The rearrangement joins TRBV4-1 to TRBJ1-5; 7 bases map to TRBD1. The germline CDR1 and CDR2 sequences are MGHRA and YSYEKL. V lost 5 bases to trimming and J lost 0 bases; unmatched junction nucleotides: 7. The CDR3 contains 16 residues.

This clone has only a few counts. The chain has TRBV7-9 and TRBJ1-2; D unclear. The V end was cut by 0 bases, the J end by 6 bases, with 11 bases between. This CDR3 has 14 amino acids. In germline, CDR1 is SEHNR, CDR2 FQNEAQ (reference sequence). Here the CDR3 reads CASSLALQSDGYTF. The CDR3, as DNA: TGTGCCAGCAGCTTAGCCCTCCAATCGGATGGCTACACCTTC.

This chain links TRBV6-5 with TRBJ1-1; D ambiguous. The germline V and J ends were trimmed by 10 bases and 4 bases, with 16 bases remaining between them. Germline V CDR1 and CDR2: MNHEY, SVGAGI. CDR3 length equals 13 residues. As DNA, the CDR3 is TGTGCCACCCTGACGGGTGGGAGCACTGAAGCTTTCTTT. Residues: CATLTGGSTEAFF.

The V call is TRBV5-1, the J call TRBJ1-4; 9 bases are shared with TRBD1. The CDR3 loop spans 16 amino acids. Germline CDR1 and CDR2: SGHRS and YFSETQ. The V gene end was trimmed by 4 bases and the J gene end by 7 bases; junction bases not matched to a gene: 11. The CDR3: CASSPPTGTGIEKLFF. The CDR3 DNA follows: TGCGCCAGCAGCCCCCCGACCGGGACAGGGATTGAAAAACTGTTTTTT.

The J gene is TRBJ2-3, the V gene TRBV6-5; TRBD1 is a possible D gene (6 bases). Germline V gene data show CDR1 as MNHEY and CDR2 as SVGAGI. The germline V and J ends were trimmed by 8 bases and 2 bases, with 14 bases remaining between them. There are 14 residues in the CDR3. The CDR3 coding sequence is TGTGCCAGCGGGCGAGGGGGATCCACAGATACGCAGTATTTT. Translation gives CASGRGGSTDTQYF.

The chain carries TRBV7-9 and TRBJ1-2, with a tentative D call TRBD1 (5 bases). Deletions cut 4 bases from V and 9 bases from J, with 15 bases between. Germline CDR1 is SEHNR and CDR2 is FQNEAQ (reference sequence). CDR3 length equals 13 residues. The CDR3 DNA sequence: TGTGCCAGCAGCTCCTCCGGGGGTAACAGCTACACCTTC. Translating gives CASSSSGGNSYTF.

The V gene is TRBV24-1, the J gene TRBJ1-2, with 8 positions matching TRBD1. The CDR3 has 14 residues. V gave up 6 bases and J gave up 8 bases; unmatched junction bases: 10. Looked up from germline, CDR1 is KGHDR and CDR2 is SFDVKD. The CDR3 DNA sequence: TGTGCCACCAGTTCACCCCCCAGGGGGCAAGGCTACACCTTC. Its protein is CATSSPPRGQGYTF.

The V call is TRBV19, the J call TRBJ2-7; 8 nucleotides agree with TRBD1. The CDR3 loop spans 15 amino acids. The junction had 9 bases not matched to a gene; V was cut back by 5 bases and J by 3 bases. Germline V lookup: CDR1 LNHDA, CDR2 SQIVND (reference sequence). Here the CDR3 DNA reads TGTGCCAGTAGTCCTCGGACAGGGTCTATCTACGAGCAGTACTTC. Translation gives CASSPRTGSIYEQYF.

The chain recombines TRBV6-2 or TRBV6-3 with TRBJ2-1; TRBD2 aligns across 10 bases. This CDR3 is 17 amino acids long. V lost 6 bases to trimming and J lost 3 bases; unmatched junction nucleotides: 11. Germline CDR1 reads MNHEY; CDR2 reads SVGEGT. Here the CDR3 reads CASSPWEASGGYNEQFF. In nucleotides, the CDR3 is TGTGCCAGCAGCCCTTGGGAAGCTAGCGGGGGCTACAATGAGCAGTTCTTC.

The J gene is TRBJ1-1, the V gene TRBV10-2, with D unclear. CDR1 and CDR2 from the germline V gene are WSHSY and SAAADI. This CDR3 has 14 amino acids. With 10 bases removed from V and 3 bases from J, the gap between germline ends came to 18 bases. In DNA form, the CDR3 reads TGCGCCACCAGACATGGGCAAGTGGACACTGAAGCTTTCTTT. Translated: CATRHGQVDTEAFF.

The CDR3 DNA reads TGTGCCAGCAGTTTACGAGGCGCGAACACCATATATTTT. Its translation is CASSLRGANTIYF. The V call is TRBV12-3 or TRBV12-4, the J call TRBJ1-3; D is undetermined. The CDR3 has 13 residues. V dropped 2 bases and J dropped 7 bases, with 9 bases sitting between them.

The V and J genes are TRBV13 and TRBJ2-5, with D perhaps matching TRBD2 (6 bases). This CDR3 has 14 residues. Germline CDR1 reads PRHDT; CDR2 reads FYEKMQ (reference sequence). The V end lost 0 bases, the J end lost 3 bases, and 8 bases lay between the germline ends. Here the CDR3 reads CASSLGPGEETQYF. The CDR3 DNA follows: TGTGCCAGCAGCTTAGGCCCGGGGGAAGAGACCCAGTACTTC.